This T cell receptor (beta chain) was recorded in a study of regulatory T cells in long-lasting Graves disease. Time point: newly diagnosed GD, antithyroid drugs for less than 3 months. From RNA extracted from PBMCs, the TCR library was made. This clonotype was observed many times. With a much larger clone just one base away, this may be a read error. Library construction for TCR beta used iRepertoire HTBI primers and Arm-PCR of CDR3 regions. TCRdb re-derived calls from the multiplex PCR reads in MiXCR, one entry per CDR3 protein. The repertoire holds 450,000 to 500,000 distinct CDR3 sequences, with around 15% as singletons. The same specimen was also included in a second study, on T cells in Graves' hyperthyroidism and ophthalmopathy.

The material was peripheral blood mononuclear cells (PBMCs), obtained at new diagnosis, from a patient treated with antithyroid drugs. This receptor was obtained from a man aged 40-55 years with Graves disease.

CDR3 amino acids: CASSLAGPSRNEQFF. The CDR3 coding sequence is TGCGCCAGCAGCTTAGCGGGCCCCTCTAGGAATGAGCAGTTCTTC. V gene TRBV5-1 combines with J gene TRBJ2-1, with D perhaps TRBD2 (6 bases). CDR1 and CDR2 (germline): SGHRS, YFSETQ. The CDR3 consists of 15 residues. V lost 2 bases, J lost 7 bases, and 16 bases lay in between.